The source of this TCR beta chain is a study of early T cells in non-severe SARS-CoV-2 infection (dated by TCRdb to about 2021). For the wider study: Because TCR sequencing was done on bulk RNA from unsorted whole blood, the alpha and beta chains could not be paired. The paper's findings and limits, for the study overall: VDJdb matching was skewed toward anti-spike CD8 responses, so virus-specific expansions were likely underestimated and private and CD4 specificities were missed.

The library was made by 5' RACE. These reads were obtained on a NextSeq 500. In the TCR library protocol, unique molecular identifiers were attached to individual cDNA molecules to correct for PCR bias and sequencing error. TCR alpha and beta chains were both sequenced, and the abundances of alpha and beta sequences in each sample were closely correlated with each other. As for the original processing: Decombinator V4 was used to perform V gene, J gene and CDR3 annotation of TCR sequences. TCRs were defined as expanded if a significant change between any two time points was detected under a Poisson model with p below 0.0001. Abundances of TCRs were expressed as counts per million after normalisation to the total number of TCRs sequenced in each sample. VDJdb, accessed 1 November 2021, was searched for CMV, EBV and SARS-CoV-2 annotated TCRs, with TCRs annotated for multiple antigens excluded. The public reads were reprocessed in TCRdb via fastp at Q25 and MiXCR, keeping in-frame beta chains. Every distinct CDR3 protein forms one entry, paired with its most common genes and DNA. In this record, the V and J calls reflect TCRdb's handling and not the investigators' own analysis. Present in this sample are approximately 70,000 distinct CDR3 sequences, roughly 12% of which were seen just once. The ten largest clones represent more than 5.5% of the sample.

This clonotype was recorded at least ten times. Its target antigen remains unknown. No per-base quality is available; no much larger clone lies one base away. The study was a case-control design nested within a healthcare worker cohort in London, UK, with weekly nasopharyngeal swab PCR tests and blood sampling. Healthcare workers were enrolled in the week of the UK lockdown, from 23 to 31 March 2020, and were followed every week for up to roughly 15 weeks. Sequencing was carried out using whole blood. The receptor was derived from an adult who was a healthcare worker with PCR-confirmed SARS-CoV-2 infection or an uninfected control (not recorded which).

The CDR3 amino acid sequence is: CASSGDRGTETQYF. The nucleotide sequence reads TGTGCCAGCAGTGGGGACAGGGGTACGGAGACCCAGTACTTC. The V and J segments used are TRBV6-1 and TRBJ2-5; a stretch of 10 junction bases matches TRBD1. As encoded in the germline V gene, CDR1 is MNHNS while CDR2 is SASEGT. The CDR3 covers 14 residues, taking in both the cysteine and the phenylalanine. Only the CDR3 portion is preserved as DNA: 42 bases, with reading frame beginning at the first base. After removal of 4 bases from V and 5 bases from J, the junction retains 4 bases not matched to a gene.